These T cell receptor beta chains were read from a single sample in a study of shared clonotypes between healthy human individuals. Generated by immunoSEQ multiplex PCR, the TCRdb table keeps only in-frame clones and is missing some. The sample contains fewer than 3 million clones, roughly 90% of which appear only once. Input material: naive CD4+ T cells from PBMCs. These receptors originate from a young man in good health. Some clones in this sample may be carry-over from other donors' samples. CDR3s include the opening cysteine and the closing phenylalanine or tryptophan. The D gene is left open where the match is weak.

V gene: TRBV2
D gene: TRBD1
J gene: TRBJ1-2
CDR3 protein: CASDRGDYGYTF
CDR3 DNA: TGTGCCAGCGACAGGGGCGACTATGGCTACACCTTC

V gene: TRBV10-2
D gene: .
J gene: TRBJ1-4
CDR3 protein: CASRDGNEKLFF
CDR3 DNA: TGCGCCAGCAGGGACGGGAATGAAAAACTGTTTTTT

V gene: TRBV28
D gene: .
J gene: TRBJ2-7
CDR3 protein: CASSPAPGYEQYF
CDR3 DNA: TGTGCCAGCAGCCCCGCCCCGGGGTACGAGCAGTACTTC

V gene: TRBV7-9
D gene: TRBD2
J gene: TRBJ2-5
CDR3 protein: CASSSDIPSGIRTQYF
CDR3 DNA: TGTGCCAGCAGCTCCGACATTCCTAGCGGGATAAGGACCCAGTACTTC

V gene: TRBV7-2
D gene: .
J gene: TRBJ2-1
CDR3 protein: CASSLGGEQFF
CDR3 DNA: TGTGCCAGCAGCTTAGGAGGTGAGCAGTTCTTC

V gene: TRBV20-1
D gene: .
J gene: TRBJ2-7
CDR3 protein: CSAKGPYEQYF
CDR3 DNA: TGCAGTGCTAAGGGCCCCTACGAGCAGTACTTC

V gene: TRBV5-1
D gene: .
J gene: TRBJ2-5
CDR3 protein: CASSLAAPGETQYF
CDR3 DNA: TGCGCCAGCAGCTTGGCGGCGCCAGGGGAGACCCAGTACTTC

V gene: TRBV28
D gene: .
J gene: TRBJ2-7
CDR3 protein: CASSPPRGQAIPYEQYF
CDR3 DNA: TGTGCCAGCAGCCCCCCGAGGGGCCAGGCCATTCCCTACGAGCAGTACTTC

V gene: TRBV30
D gene: .
J gene: TRBJ2-3
CDR3 protein: CAWSRGRDTDTQYF
CDR3 DNA: TGTGCCTGGAGTAGGGGCAGAGACACAGATACGCAGTATTTT

V gene: TRBV28
D gene: .
J gene: TRBJ2-7
CDR3 protein: CASRSGTPTYEQYF
CDR3 DNA: TGTGCCAGCCGCTCCGGGACACCCACCTACGAGCAGTACTTC

V gene: TRBV19
D gene: .
J gene: TRBJ2-3
CDR3 protein: CASSPRGTADTQYF
CDR3 DNA: TGTGCCAGTAGTCCACGCGGGACGGCGGATACGCAGTATTTT

V gene: TRBV27
D gene: .
J gene: TRBJ2-7
CDR3 protein: CASRPRVSGTPYEQYF
CDR3 DNA: TGTGCCAGCCGCCCGCGTGTTAGCGGAACCCCCTACGAGCAGTACTTC

V gene: TRBV18
D gene: TRBD2
J gene: TRBJ2-1
CDR3 protein: CASSPFGAGATGEQFF
CDR3 DNA: TGTGCCAGCTCACCTTTCGGGGCGGGAGCAACCGGTGAGCAGTTCTTC

V gene: TRBV4-1
D gene: .
J gene: TRBJ1-1
CDR3 protein: CASSLGRGLDTEAFF
CDR3 DNA: TGCGCCAGCAGCCTAGGGCGGGGTCTCGACACTGAAGCTTTCTTT

V gene: TRBV7-9
D gene: .
J gene: TRBJ2-3
CDR3 protein: CASSSDGGKGDTQYF
CDR3 DNA: TGTGCCAGCAGCTCAGACGGGGGAAAGGGAGATACGCAGTATTTT

V gene: TRBV7-2
D gene: .
J gene: TRBJ2-1
CDR3 protein: CASSQSGDPYNEQFF
CDR3 DNA: TGTGCCAGCAGCCAGTCAGGGGACCCCTACAATGAGCAGTTCTTC

V gene: TRBV5-6
D gene: .
J gene: TRBJ2-7
CDR3 protein: CASSFPGTYEQYF
CDR3 DNA: TGTGCCAGCAGCTTCCCAGGGACCTACGAGCAGTACTTC

V gene: TRBV5-8
D gene: .
J gene: TRBJ2-7
CDR3 protein: CASSPGGTERYEQYF
CDR3 DNA: TGTGCCAGCAGCCCGGGAGGGACAGAAAGATACGAGCAGTACTTC

V gene: TRBV18
D gene: .
J gene: TRBJ2-3
CDR3 protein: CASSPRRSTDTQYF
CDR3 DNA: TGTGCCAGCTCACCGAGGCGTAGCACAGATACGCAGTATTTT

V gene: TRBV18
D gene: .
J gene: TRBJ2-2
CDR3 protein: CASSPSTTPTGELFF
CDR3 DNA: TGTGCCAGCTCACCTTCCACTACCCCCACCGGGGAGCTGTTTTTT

V gene: TRBV11-2
D gene: .
J gene: TRBJ2-1
CDR3 protein: CASSIGFGGRGQEQFF
CDR3 DNA: TGTGCCAGCAGCATCGGTTTTGGAGGTCGGGGACAAGAGCAGTTCTTC

V gene: TRBV4-1
D gene: .
J gene: TRBJ1-1
CDR3 protein: CASSQVGGANTEAFF
CDR3 DNA: TGCGCCAGCAGCCAAGTTGGAGGGGCGAACACTGAAGCTTTCTTT

V gene: TRBV7-9
D gene: .
J gene: TRBJ1-2
CDR3 protein: CASSFQDSPGYTF
CDR3 DNA: TGTGCCAGCAGCTTCCAGGACTCACCTGGCTACACCTTC

V gene: TRBV5-1
D gene: .
J gene: TRBJ2-7
CDR3 protein: CASSLTAASYEQYF
CDR3 DNA: TGCGCCAGCAGCTTAACAGCGGCTTCCTACGAGCAGTACTTC

V gene: TRBV6-1
D gene: .
J gene: TRBJ2-3
CDR3 protein: CASRMGPARPDTQYF
CDR3 DNA: TGTGCCAGCAGGATGGGACCCGCCCGGCCAGATACGCAGTATTTT

V gene: TRBV5-1
D gene: TRBD1
J gene: TRBJ1-2
CDR3 protein: CASRNLTGGYGYTF
CDR3 DNA: TGCGCCAGCAGAAATCTTACAGGGGGCTATGGCTACACCTTC

V gene: TRBV29-1
D gene: .
J gene: TRBJ1-2
CDR3 protein: CSVESGYGYTF
CDR3 DNA: TGCAGCGTTGAATCCGGTTATGGCTACACCTTC

V gene: TRBV6-5
D gene: TRBD1
J gene: TRBJ2-7
CDR3 protein: CASRQGAYEQYF
CDR3 DNA: TGTGCCAGTAGACAGGGGGCCTACGAGCAGTACTTC

V gene: TRBV11-3
D gene: .
J gene: TRBJ2-1
CDR3 protein: CASSLRGLGAYNEQFF
CDR3 DNA: TGTGCCAGCAGCTTAAGGGGACTTGGGGCCTACAATGAGCAGTTCTTC